This T cell receptor beta chain was sequenced in a study of CD4 T cells in relation to SARS-CoV-2 and coronaviruses. Study-wide results and limits: This crossreactivity analysis covered spike protein alone, no other viral proteins. Each donor contributed either pre-pandemic or post-infection samples, not both.

CD4+ T cells from unexposed donors were obtained before the COVID-19 pandemic (2011-2018). The cells were cultured for around ten days before CD4+ T cells were isolated. Unexposed-donor CD4+ T cells were probed with SARS-CoV-2 S/N and four cold-coronavirus spikes, cells permitting. On days 3 and 7, cultures got half fresh IL-2 medium. This clone was counted between two and nine times. Its antigen is undetermined. TCRdb's table, derived via immunoSEQ multiplex PCR, lists solely in-frame clones and lacks some. The profile shows 15,000 to 17,000 clones, 76% of them singletons. The sample taken for sequencing was CD4+ T cells from PBMCs, cultured in vitro. This clonotype originated in a human donor in good health.

The CDR3 spells CASSEQNTEAFF. DNA for the CDR3: TGCGCCAGCAGTGAACAGAACACTGAAGCTTTCTTT. The chain carries TRBV10-2 and TRBJ1-1; D is uncertain. CDR1 and CDR2 from the germline V gene are WSHSY and SAAADI. Trimming took 3 bases from V and 1 from J, leaving 3 bases between them. The CDR3 consists of 12 residues.